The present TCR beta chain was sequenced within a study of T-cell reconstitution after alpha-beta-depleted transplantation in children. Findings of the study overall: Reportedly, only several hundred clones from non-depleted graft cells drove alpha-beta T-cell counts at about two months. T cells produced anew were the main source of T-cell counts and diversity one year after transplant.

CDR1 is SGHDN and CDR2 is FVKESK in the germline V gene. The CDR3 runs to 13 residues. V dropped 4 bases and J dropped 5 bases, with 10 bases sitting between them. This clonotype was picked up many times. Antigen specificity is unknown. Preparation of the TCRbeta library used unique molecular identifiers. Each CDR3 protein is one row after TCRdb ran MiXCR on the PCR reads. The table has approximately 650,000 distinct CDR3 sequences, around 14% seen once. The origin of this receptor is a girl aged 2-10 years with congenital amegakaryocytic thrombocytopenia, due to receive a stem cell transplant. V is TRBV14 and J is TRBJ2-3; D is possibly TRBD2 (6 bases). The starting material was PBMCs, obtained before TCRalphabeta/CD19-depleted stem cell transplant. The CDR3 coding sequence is TGTGCCAGCAGCCGTAGCGGAGGAGATACGCAGTATTTT. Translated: CASSRSGGDTQYF.